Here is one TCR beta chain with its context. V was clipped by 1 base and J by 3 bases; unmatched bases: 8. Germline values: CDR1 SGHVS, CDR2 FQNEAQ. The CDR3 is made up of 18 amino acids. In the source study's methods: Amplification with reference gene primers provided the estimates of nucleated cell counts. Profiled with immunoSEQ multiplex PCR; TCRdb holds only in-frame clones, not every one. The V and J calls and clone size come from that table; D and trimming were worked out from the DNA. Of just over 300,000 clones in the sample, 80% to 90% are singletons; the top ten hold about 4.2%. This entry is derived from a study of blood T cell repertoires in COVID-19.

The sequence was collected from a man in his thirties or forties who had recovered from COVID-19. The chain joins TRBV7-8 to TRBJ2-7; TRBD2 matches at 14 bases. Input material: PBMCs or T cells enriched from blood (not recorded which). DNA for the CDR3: TGTGCCAGCAGCTTAGTCGAGCGACTAGCGGGAGGGAACTACGAGCAGTACTTC. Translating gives CASSLVERLAGGNYEQYF.